The clone carrying this T cell receptor beta chain was detected only a few times. Construction of TCR beta libraries relied on iRepertoire HTBI primers and on Arm-PCR targeting CDR3 regions. MiXCR, run by TCRdb on the multiplex PCR reads, gives a single entry per CDR3 protein. The sample holds 300,000 to 500,000 distinct CDR3 sequences, 20% seen once. The ends were cut back, 6 bases at V and 6 bases at J, with 9 bases in the middle. Germline CDR1 is SGHVT and CDR2 is SQSDAQ. CDR3 length equals 12 residues. This sample's time point: persistent/refractory GD, antithyroid drugs over 5 years with positive TRAb. After RNA was extracted from PBMCs, the TCR library was made from it. The data derive from a study of regulatory T cells in long-lasting Graves disease.

This TCR derives from a female donor with Graves disease. The sample in question was peripheral blood mononuclear cells (PBMCs), obtained when the disease was refractory, from a patient treated with antithyroid drugs. The gene calls are TRBV7-4 and TRBJ1-5; no definite D call. In DNA, the CDR3 is TGTGCCAGCAGTCACGACCGTCAGCCCCAGCATTTT. Encoded protein: CASSHDRQPQHF.